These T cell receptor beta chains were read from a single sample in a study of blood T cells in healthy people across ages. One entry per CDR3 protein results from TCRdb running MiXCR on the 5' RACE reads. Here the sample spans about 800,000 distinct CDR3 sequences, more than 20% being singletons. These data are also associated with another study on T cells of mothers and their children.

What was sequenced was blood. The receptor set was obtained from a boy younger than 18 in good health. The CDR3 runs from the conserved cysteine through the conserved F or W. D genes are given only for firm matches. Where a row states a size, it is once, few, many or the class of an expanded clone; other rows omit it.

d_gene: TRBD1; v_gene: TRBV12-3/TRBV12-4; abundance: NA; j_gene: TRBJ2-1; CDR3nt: TGTGCCAGCAGTGTTGAACCGGGACAGGGGCCTGGTGAGCAGTTCTTC; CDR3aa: CASSVEPGQGPGEQFF
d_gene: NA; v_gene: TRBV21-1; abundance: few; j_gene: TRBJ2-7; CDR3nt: TGTGCCAGCAGCGGCGGGACAGCCGCCTCCTACGAGCAGTACTTC; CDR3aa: CASSGGTAASYEQYF
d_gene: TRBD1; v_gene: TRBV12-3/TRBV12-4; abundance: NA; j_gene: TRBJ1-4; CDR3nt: TGTGCCAGCAGTCCAAACAGGGGGGAAGACGAAAAACTGTTTTTT; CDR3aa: CASSPNRGEDEKLFF
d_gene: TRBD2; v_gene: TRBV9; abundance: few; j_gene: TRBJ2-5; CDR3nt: TGTGCCAGCAGCATTAGCGGGAGGGTCCAAGAGACCCAGTACTTC; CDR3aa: CASSISGRVQETQYF
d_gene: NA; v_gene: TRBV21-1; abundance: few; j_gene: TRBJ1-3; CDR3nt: TGTGCCAGCAAAACAGGGCGTCCCACTGGAAACACCATATATTTT; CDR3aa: CASKTGRPTGNTIYF
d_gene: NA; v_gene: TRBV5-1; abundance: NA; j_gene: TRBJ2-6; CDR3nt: TGCGCCAGCAACGACCAGAGCTCTGGGGCCAACGTCCTGACTTTC; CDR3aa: CASNDQSSGANVLTF
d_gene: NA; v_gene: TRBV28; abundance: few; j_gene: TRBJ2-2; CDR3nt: TGTGCCAGCAGGGCCTGGGACATCGACACCGGGGAGCTGTTTTTT; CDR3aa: CASRAWDIDTGELFF
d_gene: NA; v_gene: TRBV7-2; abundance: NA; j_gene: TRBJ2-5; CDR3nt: TGTGCCAGTAGCTTACGCCGGGACTCAGAGACCCAGTACTTC; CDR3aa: CASSLRRDSETQYF
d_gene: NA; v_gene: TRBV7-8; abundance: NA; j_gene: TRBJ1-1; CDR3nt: TGTGCCAGCAGCTTTGGCGGGCGGAACACTGAAGCTTTCTTT; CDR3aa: CASSFGGRNTEAFF
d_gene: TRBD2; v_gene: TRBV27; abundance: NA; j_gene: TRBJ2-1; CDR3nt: TGTGCCAGCAGTTTTGTGGTAGCGGGAAGGGGTGAGCAGTTCTTC; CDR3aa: CASSFVVAGRGEQFF
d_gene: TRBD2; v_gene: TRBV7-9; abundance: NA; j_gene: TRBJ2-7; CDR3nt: TGTGCCAGCAGCTCCTCATTCACTAGCGGGAGGAATACCTACGAGCAGTACTTC; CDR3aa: CASSSSFTSGRNTYEQYF
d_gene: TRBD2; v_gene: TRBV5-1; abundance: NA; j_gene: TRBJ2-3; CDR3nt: TGCGCCAGCAGCGTCCCGAGCGGGGTGATCACAGATACGCAGTATTTT; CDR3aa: CASSVPSGVITDTQYF
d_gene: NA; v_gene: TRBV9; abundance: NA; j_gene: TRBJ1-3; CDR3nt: TGTGCCAGCAGCGTCGGGCTACCCCCCTCTGGAAACACCATATATTTT; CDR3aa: CASSVGLPPSGNTIYF
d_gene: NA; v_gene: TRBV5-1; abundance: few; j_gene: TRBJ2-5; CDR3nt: TGCGCCAGTCACATGCCCGGAGTTCAAGAGACCCAGTACTTC; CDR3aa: CASHMPGVQETQYF
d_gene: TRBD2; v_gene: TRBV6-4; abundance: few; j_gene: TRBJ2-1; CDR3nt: TGTGCCAGCAGTGACCCGGGACTAGCGGGGTCTAATGAGCAGTTCTTC; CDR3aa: CASSDPGLAGSNEQFF
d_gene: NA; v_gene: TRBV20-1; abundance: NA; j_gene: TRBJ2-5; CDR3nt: TGCAGTGCTAGACTAGCCTCGGAGACCCAGTACTTC; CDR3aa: CSARLASETQYF
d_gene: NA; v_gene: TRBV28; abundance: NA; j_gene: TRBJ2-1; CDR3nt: TGTGCCAGCAGTTTTATTAGGGGGGTAAATGAGCAGTTCTTC; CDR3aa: CASSFIRGVNEQFF
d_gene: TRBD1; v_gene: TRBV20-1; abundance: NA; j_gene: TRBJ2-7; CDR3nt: TGCAGTGCTAGAGATGGTCATGGGACAGGGAACTACGAGCAGTACTTC; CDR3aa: CSARDGHGTGNYEQYF
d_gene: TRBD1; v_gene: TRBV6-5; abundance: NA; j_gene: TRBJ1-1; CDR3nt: TGTGCCAGCAGACCGGACAGGGGCGGCACTGAAGCTTTCTTT; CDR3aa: CASRPDRGGTEAFF